The 5 T cell receptor beta chains below were found in one sample sequenced in a study of blood T cells in healthy people across ages. A second PCR, run for roughly 7 to 11 cycles, used a sample-barcoded 5' primer plus a J-beta primer mix. One entry per CDR3 protein results from TCRdb running MiXCR on the 5' RACE reads. The sample lists about 840,000 distinct CDR3 sequences; about 28% were seen once. These same records also appear under a second study, on T cells of mothers and their children.

Material for sequencing was blood. All receptors come from a middle-aged woman in good health.

This clonotype turned up a few times. The genes are TRBV12-3 or TRBV12-4 and TRBJ2-1; 10 nucleotides match TRBD2. The CDR3 totals 15 residues. The V segment lost 5 bases and the J segment 5 bases; nucleotides outside the gene matches: 6. CDR3 nucleotide sequence: TGTGCCAGCAGTCCCGAGCGGGGGGGCCACAATGAGCAGTTCTTC. It translates to CASSPERGGHNEQFF.

The genes are TRBV28 and TRBJ2-1; 9 nucleotides align to TRBD1. The CDR3 length is 13 residues. V trimming: 7 bases; J trimming: 7 bases; junction bases outside the gene matches: 5. The germline gives CDR1 MDHEN, CDR2 SYDVKM. Here the CDR3 DNA reads TGTGCCAGCATCGAACAGGGGGCGAATGAGCAGTTCTTC. Translation gives CASIEQGANEQFF. Full variable domain (rest looked up from reference TRBV28 and TRBJ2-1): DVKVTQSSRYLVKRTGEKVFLECVQDMDHENMFWYRQDPGLGLRLIYFSYDVKMKEKGDIPEGYSVSREKKERFSLILESASTNQTSMYLCASIEQGANEQFFGPGTRLTVL.

This clonotype was picked up many times. One end of the junction fails to match germline, which may point to a read error. This chain joins TRBV6-5 and TRBJ2-5; D unresolved. CDR1 is MNHEY, CDR2 SVGAGI, per germline. This CDR3 comprises 13 residues. CDR3: CASRYSTVETQYF. CDR3 DNA: TGTGCCAGCAGATACTCGACTGTGGAGACCCAGTACTTC.

The chain is built from TRBV7-9 and TRBJ1-1; 9 nucleotides agree with TRBD1. This CDR3 has 16 amino acids. Germline CDR1 and CDR2: SEHNR and FQNEAQ (reference sequence). With 8 bases clipped from V and 1 base from J, the junction kept 11 bases outside the gene matches. The chain's CDR3 is CASGKRTGAKNTEAFF. For the CDR3, the DNA is TGTGCCAGCGGCAAACGGACAGGGGCGAAGAACACTGAAGCTTTCTTT.

This clonotype showed up many times. The chain uses TRBV9 and TRBJ2-3, with 9 bases matching TRBD1. The CDR3 runs 15 residues. The germline gives CDR1 SGDLS, CDR2 YYNGEE. V was pared by 3 bases and J by 3 bases, with 5 bases of the junction left unmatched. CDR3 residues: CASSDSGTGTDTQYF. DNA for the CDR3: TGTGCCAGCAGCGATTCCGGGACAGGGACAGATACGCAGTATTTT.